Below, 16 T cell receptor beta chains from the same sample are listed, as sequenced in a study of blood T cells in healthy people across ages. Next came a second PCR, run for about 6 to 11 cycles, which used a sample-barcoded 5' primer along with a J-beta primer mix. TCRdb re-called the 5' RACE reads with MiXCR, one entry per CDR3 protein. The sample holds approximately 730,000 distinct CDR3 sequences, about 48% seen once. Input material: blood. The receptors shown here come from an older man in good health.

V is TRBV20-1 and J is TRBJ2-3; D possibly corresponds to TRBD1 (5 bases). V lost 2 bases and J lost 3, with 15 bases in between. There are 15 residues in the CDR3. The germline gives CDR1 DFQATT, CDR2 SNEGSKA (reference sequence). The CDR3: CSARRAGSQTDTQYF. Here the CDR3 DNA reads TGCAGTGCTAGACGGGCAGGGTCCCAGACAGATACGCAGTATTTT.

As regards this clonotype: Compared with germline, one end of the junction differs, possibly owing to a read error. This chain links TRBV12-3 or TRBV12-4 with TRBJ2-5; D unclear. This CDR3 has 14 residues. This CDR3 reads CARSLIGPQETQYF. The CDR3 nucleotides are TGTGCCCGCAGTCTTATCGGGCCTCAAGAGACCCAGTACTTC.

To note about this clonotype: Relative to the germline gene, one junction end is altered; a read error may explain this. This chain joins TRBV6-1 and TRBJ2-6; 7 bases line up with TRBD1. The CDR3 covers 18 residues. CDR1 MNHNS and CDR2 SASEGT come from the germline V gene. CDR3 region: CASSPNRGGSSGTNVLTF. The CDR3 nucleotides are TGTGCCAGCAGCCCGAACAGGGGCGGTTCCTCTGGGACCAACGTCCTGACTTTC.

J is TRBJ2-3 and V is TRBV10-3; tentatively, D is TRBD1 or TRBD2 (5 bases each). The CDR3 consists of 14 residues. In germline, CDR1 is ENHRY, CDR2 SYGVKD. V lost 7 bases and J lost 5, with 16 bases in between. CDR3 nucleotides: TGTGCCATCACCCCGGGACGCACTCAAGATACGCAGTATTTT. Its translation: CAITPGRTQDTQYF.

The V call is TRBV20-1, the J call TRBJ2-7; 7 bases are a match to TRBD1. CDR1 and CDR2 from the germline V gene are DFQATT and SNEGSKA (reference sequence). V lost 3 bases to trimming and J lost 2 bases; unmatched junction nucleotides: 4. There are 13 residues in the CDR3. The CDR3 coding sequence is TGCAGTGCTAGCAGGACAGGAGCCTACGAGCAGTACTTC. This translates into CSASRTGAYEQYF.

The chain has TRBV27 and TRBJ2-5; D possibly corresponds to TRBD1 (7 bases). The V end lost 6 bases, the J end lost 4 bases, and 18 bases lay between the germline ends. The CDR3 has 15 residues. CDR1 MNHEY and CDR2 SMNVEV come from the germline V gene (reference sequence). CDR3 loop: CASRGGQNVGETQYF. The CDR3 region has the DNA TGTGCCAGCAGGGGGGGACAGAATGTAGGAGAGACCCAGTACTTC.

As regards this clonotype: This may be a read error: a much more frequent sequence differs by one nucleotide. The CDR3 protein is CASSVAGGFYGYTF. CDR3 sequence (DNA): TGTGCCAGCAGTGTTGCAGGGGGCTTCTATGGCTACACCTTC. The chain links TRBV25-1 to TRBJ1-2; 8 bases are shared with TRBD1. Losses at the gene ends were 4 bases for V and 4 bases for J; bases not matched to a gene: 5. CDR1 and CDR2 (germline): MGHDK, SYGVNS. This CDR3 spans 14 amino acids.

This clonotype was recorded once. The V and J genes are TRBV29-1 and TRBJ2-3; D may be TRBD2 (6 bases). The CDR3 loop spans 15 amino acids. The ends were cut back, 0 bases at V and 1 base at J, with 11 bases in the middle. Germline values: CDR1 SQVTM, CDR2 ANQGSEA. CDR3 nucleotides: TGCAGCGTTGAAGACCGACTAGGTCGCACAGATACGCAGTATTTT. Translation: CSVEDRLGRTDTQYF.

This CDR3 is CSARYPDNQPQHF. In nucleotides, the CDR3 is TGCAGTGCTAGATACCCAGACAATCAGCCCCAGCATTTT. This chain joins TRBV20-1 and TRBJ1-5; D unclear. V was clipped by 2 bases and J by 3 bases, with 8 bases between them. The germline gives CDR1 DFQATT, CDR2 SNEGSKA (reference sequence). The CDR3 is 13 amino acids.

The J gene is TRBJ2-1, the V gene TRBV7-8, with 13 bases fitting TRBD2. The CDR3 is made up of 19 amino acids. The ends lost 4 bases at V and 5 bases at J; junction bases unmatched: 14. Per the germline V gene, CDR1 is SGHVS and CDR2 is FQNEAQ. This CDR3 reads CASSSGGRTSGSEDNEQFF. The CDR3, as DNA: TGTGCCAGCAGCTCGGGCGGGCGGACTAGCGGGAGCGAGGACAATGAGCAGTTCTTC.

The chain recombines TRBV28 with TRBJ2-7; 8 nucleotides align to TRBD2. Germline V gene lookup returns CDR1 MDHEN and CDR2 SYDVKM. This CDR3 is built from 15 residues. The junction had 10 bases not matched to a gene; V was cut back by 3 bases and J by 6 bases. The CDR3 region is CASSFWREDQVEQYF. The CDR3 DNA reads as TGTGCCAGCAGTTTTTGGCGGGAGGATCAGGTCGAGCAGTACTTC.

Turning to this clonotype: The junction does not match germline at one end; this may be a read error. This chain connects TRBV27 to TRBJ1-2, with TRBD1 identical over 8 bases. The CDR3 loop spans 14 amino acids. CDR1 is MNHEY and CDR2 is SMNVEV in the germline V gene (reference sequence). DNA of the CDR3: TGTGCCAGCAGTACAAGACAGGGGAACTATGACTACACCTTC. It encodes CASSTRQGNYDYTF.

The rearrangement uses TRBV15 and TRBJ2-1, with D unclear. The end of the DNA fits TRBJ2-7 better, so the J call may be wrong. Germline lookup yields CDR1 LNHNV and CDR2 YYDKDF (reference sequence). The CDR3 loop spans 13 amino acids. CDR3 bases: TGTGCCACCGGAAGGAGCTCCTACAATGAGCAGTACTTC. Residues: CATGRSSYNEQYF.

V usage is TRBV27 and J usage is TRBJ1-5; tentatively, D is TRBD1 (6 bases). V was cut by 6 bases and J by 0 bases, with 12 bases left in between. CDR3 length: 15 amino acids. From germline, CDR1 is MNHEY and CDR2 SMNVEV (reference sequence). DNA for the CDR3: TGTGCCAGCAGCCAAACAGGGAATAGCAATCAGCCCCAGCATTTT. This translates into CASSQTGNSNQPQHF.

In its sample, this clonotype was seen a few times. The chain links TRBV6-6 to TRBJ2-1; D remains unclear. Germline V gives CDR1 MNHNY, CDR2 SVGAGI (reference sequence). This CDR3 has 13 amino acids. V dropped 6 bases and J dropped 5 bases, with 11 bases sitting between them. CDR3 loop: CASSPGPDNEQFF. The CDR3 region has the DNA TGTGCCAGCAGCCCAGGACCAGACAATGAGCAGTTCTTC.

The sample holds one count of this clonotype. This chain joins TRBV20-1 and TRBJ1-2; TRBD1 might be the D (5 bases). The CDR3 extends over 16 amino acids. The germline CDR1 and CDR2 sequences are DFQATT and SNEGSKA (reference sequence). Trimming cost V 0 bases and J 1 base, with 15 bases left between them. CDR3: CSAREWVAGGNYGYTF. The CDR3 DNA sequence: TGCAGTGCTAGAGAGTGGGTCGCGGGGGGTAACTATGGCTACACCTTC.